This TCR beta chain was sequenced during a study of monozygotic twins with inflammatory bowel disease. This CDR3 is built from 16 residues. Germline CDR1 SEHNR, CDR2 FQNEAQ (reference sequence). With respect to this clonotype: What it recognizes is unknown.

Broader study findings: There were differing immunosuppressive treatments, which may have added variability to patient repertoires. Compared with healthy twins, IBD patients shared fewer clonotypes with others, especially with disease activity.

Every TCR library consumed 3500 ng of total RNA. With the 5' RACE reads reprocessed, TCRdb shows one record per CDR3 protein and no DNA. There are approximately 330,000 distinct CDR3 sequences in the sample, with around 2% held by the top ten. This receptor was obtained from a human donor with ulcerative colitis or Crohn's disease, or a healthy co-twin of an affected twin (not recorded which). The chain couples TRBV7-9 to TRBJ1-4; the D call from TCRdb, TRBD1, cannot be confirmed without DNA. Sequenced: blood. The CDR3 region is CASSSSPSGTAEKLFF.